The sequence of this T cell receptor (beta chain) was determined in a study of T cell repertoires in cytomegalovirus infection. Background on the study: Recently described HLA-C-restricted plus well-studied HLA-B-restricted CMV epitopes were used. Carrying CMV and the relevant HLA type showed in public TCR beta signatures. Study-wide results and limits: Dominant in the ex vivo response were TCR beta clonotypes restricted by HLA-C and specific for CMV. Of the TCR beta families, the public ones yielded a cumulative frequency that identified carriers of CMV plus the relevant HLA.

TCRdb re-derived calls from the reads in MiXCR, one entry per CDR3 protein. Here the sample spans hundreds of thousands of distinct CDR3 sequences, around a third being singletons. The germline V gene encodes CDR1 MDHEN and CDR2 SYDVKM. CDR3 size: 12 residues. Between the trimmed V and J ends, which lost 9 bases and 4 bases, there was a span of 12 bases. Concerning this clonotype itself: As yet, its antigen is unknown.

The rearrangement uses TRBV28 and TRBJ1-1; the D is unclear. Here the sequenced sample was cultured PBMCs, taken from culture after CMV antigen stimulation. This TCR derives from a human donor in good health (CMV status not recorded). Some clones in this sample may be carry-over from other donors' samples. CDR3 sequence: CASKRFITEAFF. The CDR3, as DNA: TGTGCCAGTAAACGGTTTATCACTGAAGCTTTCTTT.